The 18 T cell receptor beta chains presented below share a single source sample, sequenced in a study of CD8+CD57+ T cells in acquired aplastic anemia. Only patients with CD8+CD57+ cell expansion on flow cytometry were chosen for sequencing. TCR beta VDJ and CDR3 profiling used genomic DNA as template. TCRdb re-called the reads through MiXCR, storing one row per CDR3 protein. The table includes 300,000 or so distinct CDR3 sequences, about three fifths detected once. The material sequenced was sorted CD4+, CD8+, or CD8+CD57+ T cells (not recorded which) from PBMCs. The receptor set was obtained from a human donor with aplastic anemia.

V gene TRBV29-1 combines with J gene TRBJ2-7, with 7 bases identical to TRBD1. This CDR3 is 14 amino acids long. V was pared by 6 bases and J by 5 bases, with 13 bases of the junction left unmatched. Per the germline V gene, CDR1 is SQVTM and CDR2 is ANQGSEA. As DNA, the CDR3 is TGCAGCGTGACAACTTTACAGGGGAGCAACGAGCAGTACTTC. Translated: CSVTTLQGSNEQYF.

The chain is built from TRBV20-1 and TRBJ1-6; D ambiguous. V was cut by 6 bases and J by 9 bases, with 21 bases left in between. The germline gives CDR1 DFQATT, CDR2 SNEGSKA (reference sequence). This CDR3 has 15 residues. The CDR3: CSAQIGFRDSSPLHF. In DNA, the CDR3 is TGCAGTGCCCAGATTGGCTTTAGGGATAGTTCACCCCTCCACTTT.

This clonotype was seen ten or more times. The J gene is TRBJ1-1, the V gene TRBV5-1; 7 bases fit TRBD1. J gave up 3 bases and V 0 bases, and 8 bases lay outside the gene matches. The CDR3 runs 16 residues. Germline V gene data show CDR1 as SGHRS and CDR2 as YFSETQ. The CDR3 DNA reads TGCGCCAGCAGCTTGGACGGGACAGCAGACTACACTGAAGCTTTCTTT. This translates into CASSLDGTADYTEAFF.

Concerning this clonotype: A read error may produce the germline difference seen at one junction end. The chain couples TRBV15 to TRBJ2-1; 8 nucleotides line up with TRBD2. The CDR3 is 16 residues long. CDR1 and CDR2 from the germline V gene are LNHNV and YYDKDF (reference sequence). In DNA, the CDR3 is TGTGCCACCAGCCGCACCGGGACTAGACAAGCCAATGGGCAGTTCTTC. As protein: CATSRTGTRQANGQFF. The full variable domain, in which reference TRBV15 and TRBJ2-1 provide the parts outside the CDR3, is DAMVIQNPRYQVTQFGKPVTLSCSQTLNHNVMYWYQQKSSQAPKLLFHYYDKDFNNEADTPDNFQSRRPNTSFCFLDIRSPGLGDTAMYLCATSRTGTRQANGQFFGPGTRLTVL.

V gene TRBV2 combines with J gene TRBJ2-3, with 11 bases fitting TRBD1. V shed 6 bases, J shed 4 bases, and the junction held 6 bases outside the gene matches. The V gene's germline CDR1 is SNHLY and CDR2 FYNNEI. The CDR3 extends over 15 amino acids. The CDR3 is CASSGQGQGADTQYF. Written as DNA, the CDR3 is TGTGCCAGCAGCGGACAGGGACAGGGGGCAGATACGCAGTATTTT.

This clonotype showed up many times. The gene calls are TRBV9 and TRBJ1-6; a weak D match, TRBD1 (5 bases). This CDR3 has 15 residues. With 4 bases removed from V and 10 bases from J, the gap between germline ends came to 18 bases. Germline V CDR1 and CDR2: SGDLS, YYNGEE. CDR3 loop: CASSLTTEGESPLHF. The DNA for the CDR3 is TGTGCCAGCAGCTTGACGACAGAAGGAGAGTCACCCCTCCACTTT.

The V and J genes are TRBV10-3 and TRBJ1-3, with D unclear. V was shortened by 1 base and J by 1 base, with 8 bases between the two germline ends. Germline CDR1 and CDR2: ENHRY and SYGVKD. The CDR3 spans 15 residues. The CDR3 nucleotides read TGTGCCATCAGTGAGTTTGTCCAGTCTGGAAACACCATATATTTT. Residues: CAISEFVQSGNTIYF.

CDR3 in DNA: TGTGCCAGCAGCCTCAAACCTACAGGGGGCGATTATGGCTACACCTTC. It is translated as CASSLKPTGGDYGYTF. The chain joins TRBV14 to TRBJ1-2, with TRBD1 identical over 9 bases. The CDR3 loop spans 16 amino acids. From germline, CDR1 is SGHDN and CDR2 FVKESK. V lost 4 bases, J lost 5 bases, and 11 bases stayed unmatched.

There are a few counts of this clonotype. The rearrangement joins TRBV25-1 to TRBJ1-6, with D perhaps TRBD1 (5 bases). Between the trimmed V and J ends, which lost 3 bases and 0 bases, there was a span of 9 bases. CDR3 size: 16 residues. The germline V gene has CDR1 MGHDK and CDR2 SYGVNS. In nucleotides, the CDR3 is TGTGCCAGCAGTGATGGGGGAGTCTCCTATAATTCACCCCTCCACTTT. Translated, it gives CASSDGGVSYNSPLHF.

This sequence joins TRBV7-9 and TRBJ2-5, with 9 bases that match TRBD1. Germline V gives CDR1 SEHNR, CDR2 FQNEAQ (reference sequence). The CDR3 contains 18 residues. With 1 base clipped from V and 3 bases from J, the junction kept 12 bases outside the gene matches. The CDR3 DNA follows: TGTGCCAGCAGCTTAGGACGCGGAGGGACAGGGAGGGAAGAGACCCAGTACTTC. It codes for CASSLGRGGTGREETQYF.

This clonotype was seen many times. The chain employs TRBV10-3 and TRBJ2-3; no clear D. The CDR3 consists of 15 residues. V was cut by 6 bases and J by 1 base, with 14 bases left in between. Germline V gene sequence: CDR1 ENHRY, CDR2 SYGVKD. In nucleotides, the CDR3 is TGTGCCATCAGCCTAGATTTTTCCGGCACAGATACGCAGTATTTT. Amino acid sequence: CAISLDFSGTDTQYF.

This clonotype was detected once. The chain is built from TRBV19 and TRBJ2-7; tentatively, D is TRBD1 or TRBD2 (5 bases each). Germline CDR1 and CDR2: LNHDA and SQIVND (reference sequence). The CDR3 runs 17 residues. V lost 1 base, J lost 3 bases, and 19 bases lay in between. The CDR3 DNA reads TGTGCCAGTAGTATAGGGGATAATCCGGGACCTTTCTACGAGCAGTACTTC. It encodes CASSIGDNPGPFYEQYF. Combining the CDR3 with reference TRBV19 and TRBJ2-7 gives the whole variable domain DGGITQSPKYLFRKEGQNVTLSCEQNLNHDAMYWYRQDPGQGLRLIYYSQIVNDFQKGDIAEGYSVSREKKESFPLTVTSAQKNPTAFYLCASSIGDNPGPFYEQYFGPGTRLTVT.

The chain combines TRBV12-3 or TRBV12-4 with TRBJ2-2, with D uncertain. This CDR3 region has 16 residues. Trimming left V 4 bases short and J 1 base short, with 13 bases between. The CDR3, as DNA: TGTGCCAGCAGTTCGCCCCAAGCCATGAACACCGGGGAGCTGTTTTTT. It is translated as CASSSPQAMNTGELFF.

The V gene is TRBV7-8, the J gene TRBJ2-2; tentatively, D is TRBD2 (5 bases). The V and J ends lost 5 bases and 2 bases respectively, with 12 bases between them. The CDR3 extends over 15 amino acids. CDR1 and CDR2 (germline): SGHVS, FQNEAQ. Here the CDR3 reads CASSPERVNTGELFF. CDR3 coding DNA: TGTGCCAGCAGCCCCGAGAGGGTAAACACCGGGGAGCTGTTTTTT.

As to this clonotype: The junction does not match germline at one end; this may be a read error. The chain carries TRBV7-9 and TRBJ2-2, with D unclear. Germline V CDR1 and CDR2: SEHNR, FQNEAQ (reference sequence). There are 13 residues in the CDR3. The DNA for the CDR3 is TGCGCCAGCAGCGACCGATACACCGGGGAGCTGTTTTTT. Encoded protein: CASSDRYTGELFF.

This clonotype was counted ten times or more. The rearrangement joins TRBV3-1 to TRBJ1-2; 7 bases agree with TRBD1. CDR3 length: 13 amino acids. V shed 3 bases, J shed 4 bases, and the junction held 2 bases outside the gene matches. Per germline, CDR1 LGHDT and CDR2 YNNKEL (reference sequence). The CDR3 DNA reads TGTGCCAGCAGCCAGTCAGGGGGCTATGGCTACACCTTC. This encodes CASSQSGGYGYTF. The variable domain in full, with the rest retrieved from reference TRBV3-1 and TRBJ1-2, is DTAVSQTPKYLVTQMGNDKSIKCEQNLGHDTMYWYKQDSKKFLKIMFSYNNKELIINETVPNRFSPKSPDKAHLNLHINSLELGDSAVYFCASSQSGGYGYTFGSGTRLTVV.

The chain joins TRBV7-9 to TRBJ2-1; TRBD1 aligns across 7 bases. V was pared by 6 bases and J by 3 bases, with 8 bases of the junction left unmatched. The CDR3 contains 15 residues. Germline values: CDR1 SEHNR, CDR2 FQNEAQ (reference sequence). The CDR3 sequence is CASSSQGQFYNEQFF. Here the CDR3 DNA reads TGTGCCAGCAGTTCACAGGGACAGTTCTACAATGAGCAGTTCTTC.

The V gene is TRBV20-1, the J gene TRBJ1-1; possibly TRBD1 for D (5 bases). The CDR3 is 15 residues long. The germline gives CDR1 DFQATT, CDR2 SNEGSKA (reference sequence). The V end lost 3 bases, the J end lost 0 bases, and 14 bases lay between the germline ends. CDR3 in DNA: TGCAGTGCTAGTTTCCGGGGCAGGCTGAACACTGAAGCTTTCTTT. Its protein product is CSASFRGRLNTEAFF.